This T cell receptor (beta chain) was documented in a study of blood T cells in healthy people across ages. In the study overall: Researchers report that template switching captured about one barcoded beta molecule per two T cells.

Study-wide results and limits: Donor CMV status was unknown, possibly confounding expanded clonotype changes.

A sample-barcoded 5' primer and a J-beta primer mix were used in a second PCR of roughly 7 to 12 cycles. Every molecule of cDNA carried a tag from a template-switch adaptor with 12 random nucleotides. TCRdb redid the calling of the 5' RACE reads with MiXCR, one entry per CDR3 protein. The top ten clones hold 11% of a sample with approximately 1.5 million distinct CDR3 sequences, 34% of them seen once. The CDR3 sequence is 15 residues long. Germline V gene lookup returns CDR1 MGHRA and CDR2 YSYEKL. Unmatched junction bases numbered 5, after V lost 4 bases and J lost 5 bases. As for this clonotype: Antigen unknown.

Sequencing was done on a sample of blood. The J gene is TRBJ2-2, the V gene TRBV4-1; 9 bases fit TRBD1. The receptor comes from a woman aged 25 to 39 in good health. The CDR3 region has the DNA TGCGCCAGCAGCCGGACAGGGGAGTTAACCGGGGAGCTGTTTTTT. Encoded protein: CASSRTGELTGELFF.